Listed below are T cell receptor beta chains from one sample, sequenced in a study of cytomegalovirus exposure and HLA in healthy donors. Assay: immunoSEQ multiplex PCR; the TCRdb copy retains only in-frame clones and omits some. Here the sample spans about 120,000 clones, 70% to 90% being singletons. Sample: PBMCs. The receptors shown here come from a woman between 18 and 29 years old in good health and CMV-seropositive. Each CDR3 is given with its conserved first and last residue. The order of the fields is D gene, J gene, V gene, clone size, CDR3 protein, CDR3 DNA. A D gene is named only where the DNA matches it firmly. For some rows the clone size is stated as once, few or many, or as a class when expanded; others skip it.

TRBD1 | TRBJ2-6 | TRBV6-6 | - | CASRRTGRSGANVLTF | TGTGCCAGCAGGCGGACAGGGAGATCTGGGGCCAACGTCCTGACTTTC
- | TRBJ2-7 | TRBV2 | - | CASSEPRRDNSYEQYF | TGTGCCAGCAGTGAACCCCGGAGGGATAACTCCTACGAGCAGTACTTC
- | TRBJ2-5 | TRBV5-6 | - | CASSLQETQYF | TGTGCCAGCAGTCTCCAAGAGACCCAGTACTTC
- | TRBJ1-2 | TRBV19 | - | CASTTVGHYGYTF | TGTGCCAGTACCACAGTGGGCCACTATGGCTACACCTTC
TRBD1 | TRBJ1-2 | TRBV5-1 | - | CASRSGQDRGYTF | TGCGCCAGCAGGTCCGGACAGGATCGCGGCTACACCTTC
- | TRBJ1-1 | TRBV7-2 | - | CASSEHPTTEAFF | TGTGCCAGCAGCGAACACCCCACCACTGAAGCTTTCTTT
TRBD2 | TRBJ2-7 | TRBV7-2 | - | CASSLVTSGGYEQYF | TGTGCCAGCAGCTTAGTAACTAGCGGGGGCTACGAGCAGTACTTC
TRBD2 | TRBJ2-7 | TRBV7-9 | once | CASSPPYGGGVNEQYF | TGTGCCAGCAGCCCACCCTATGGCGGGGGGGTCAACGAGCAGTACTTC
TRBD1 | TRBJ1-5 | TRBV30 | - | CAWQDRAKGRNQPQHF | TGTGCCTGGCAGGACAGGGCAAAAGGCCGCAATCAGCCCCAGCATTTT
- | TRBJ1-4 | TRBV5-1 | - | CASSLSGSEKLFF | TGCGCCAGCAGCTTGAGCGGTTCTGAAAAACTGTTTTTT
TRBD1 | TRBJ1-1 | TRBV18 | - | CASSPDRGNTEAFF | TGTGCCAGCTCACCCGACAGGGGGAACACTGAAGCTTTCTTT
- | TRBJ2-1 | TRBV4-2 | - | CASSPAGSYNEQFF | TGTGCCAGCAGCCCTGCGGGCTCCTACAATGAGCAGTTCTTC
- | TRBJ1-2 | TRBV5-1 | - | CASSLATVNYGYTF | TGCGCCAGCAGCTTGGCCACGGTTAACTATGGCTACACCTTC
TRBD1 | TRBJ1-2 | TRBV29-1 | - | CSVEDGRTGGAWGGYTF | TGCAGCGTTGAAGATGGCCGGACAGGGGGCGCGTGGGGTGGCTACACCTTC
- | TRBJ2-2 | TRBV6-5 | - | CASSRGMNTGELFF | TGTGCCAGCTCTAGAGGGATGAACACCGGGGAGCTGTTTTTT
TRBD2 | TRBJ2-7 | TRBV4-3 | once | CASSQASGTYEQYF | TGCGCCAGCAGCCAGGCTAGCGGTACCTACGAGCAGTACTTC
- | TRBJ2-7 | TRBV4-2 | - | CASSQGSTAPGDEQYF | TGTGCCAGCAGCCAGGGATCGACGGCACCGGGAGACGAGCAGTACTTC
- | TRBJ1-5 | TRBV30 | - | CAWEPGQNQPQHF | TGTGCCTGGGAACCTGGACAGAATCAGCCCCAGCATTTT
- | TRBJ1-1 | TRBV2 | - | CASSARGQEAFF | TGTGCCAGCAGTGCCCGAGGGCAGGAAGCTTTCTTT
TRBD1 | TRBJ1-2 | TRBV7-9 | - | CASDPGGSNYGYTF | TGTGCCAGCGACCCAGGGGGTTCCAACTATGGCTACACCTTC
TRBD1 | TRBJ2-3 | TRBV5-6 | - | CASSLLGDRATDTQYF | TGTGCCAGCAGCTTGTTGGGGGACAGGGCTACAGATACGCAGTATTTT
- | TRBJ2-2 | TRBV4-1 | - | CASSPTTVRSNTGELFF | TGCGCCAGCAGCCCAACCACTGTACGGTCGAACACCGGGGAGCTGTTTTTT
- | TRBJ2-1 | TRBV10-2 | - | CASSGTASNEQFF | TGCGCCAGCAGCGGGACTGCCTCAAATGAGCAGTTCTTC
TRBD2 | TRBJ2-7 | TRBV11-2 | many | CASSSPLAGGPGEQYF | TGTGCCAGCAGCTCCCCACTAGCGGGAGGGCCGGGCGAGCAGTACTTC
TRBD1 | TRBJ1-3 | TRBV29-1 | - | CSVVRRDRRGNTIYF | TGCAGCGTCGTACGCCGGGACAGGAGAGGAAACACCATATATTTT
TRBD1 | TRBJ2-7 | TRBV19 | - | CASSRQGIWEQYF | TGTGCCAGTAGTCGACAGGGAATTTGGGAGCAGTACTTC
- | TRBJ2-7 | TRBV5-5 | - | CASSLVAQGLYEQYF | TGTGCCAGCAGCTTGGTCGCCCAGGGGCTCTACGAGCAGTACTTC
TRBD2 | TRBJ2-1 | TRBV5-1 | - | CASSLEERGASEQFF | TGCGCCAGCAGCTTGGAGGAGCGGGGAGCAAGCGAGCAGTTCTTC
- | TRBJ1-5 | TRBV19 | - | CASSIAGGGRSSNQPQHF | TGTGCCAGTAGTATCGCCGGAGGAGGGAGAAGTAGCAATCAGCCCCAGCATTTT
TRBD1 | TRBJ2-7 | TRBV15 | - | CATSRGPDRPSWDEQYF | TGTGCCACCAGCAGAGGTCCGGACAGGCCTTCGTGGGACGAGCAGTACTTC
- | TRBJ1-1 | TRBV6-5 | once | CASRPRAKNTEAFF | TGTGCCAGCAGACCCAGGGCCAAGAACACTGAAGCTTTCTTT
- | TRBJ1-1 | TRBV4-2 | - | CASSQDQSQGLLMNTEAFF | TGTGCCAGCAGCCAAGATCAGTCCCAGGGCCTTTTAATGAACACTGAAGCTTTCTTT
- | TRBJ1-5 | TRBV6-5 | - | CASSPQGGSNQPQHF | TGTGCCAGCAGTCCACAGGGAGGGAGCAATCAGCCCCAGCATTTT
- | TRBJ2-1 | TRBV7-8 | - | CASSIIPFTGYNEQFF | TGTGCCAGCAGCATCATCCCCTTCACAGGCTACAATGAGCAGTTCTTC
- | TRBJ2-7 | TRBV28 | once | CASSLGSSYEQYF | TGTGCCAGCAGTTTAGGCTCCTCCTACGAGCAGTACTTC
TRBD1 | TRBJ2-7 | TRBV7-2 | - | CASSSQTGPYEQYF | TGTGCCAGCAGCTCACAGACAGGGCCCTACGAGCAGTACTTC
- | TRBJ1-2 | TRBV9 | - | CASSAPAPGGYGYTF | TGTGCCAGCAGCGCCCCAGCCCCGGGGGGCTATGGCTACACCTTC
- | TRBJ2-2 | TRBV19 | - | CASSPPGLYTGELFF | TGTGCCAGTAGTCCTCCGGGACTTTACACCGGGGAGCTGTTTTTT
TRBD2 | TRBJ2-2 | TRBV9 | - | CASSVDSSGTGELFF | TGTGCCAGCAGCGTAGATAGTAGCGGGACCGGGGAGCTGTTTTTT
- | TRBJ1-1 | TRBV2 | - | CASSQRSKMNTEAFF | TGTGCCAGCAGCCAACGGAGTAAAATGAACACTGAAGCTTTCTTT
- | TRBJ1-4 | TRBV5-6 | - | CASSLANEKLFF | TGTGCCAGCAGCCTAGCTAATGAAAAACTGTTTTTT
- | TRBJ1-6 | TRBV28 | few | CASRAGAVYSPLHF | TGTGCCAGCAGAGCAGGGGCTGTTTATTCACCCCTCCACTTT
TRBD2 | TRBJ2-2 | TRBV5-1 | - | CASSYYGTSGSGTGELFF | TGCGCCAGCAGCTACTACGGGACTAGCGGGAGCGGCACCGGGGAGCTGTTTTTT
TRBD2 | TRBJ2-1 | TRBV4-1 | - | CASSRVPGTRDYNEQFF | TGCGCCAGCAGCCGAGTCCCCGGGACTAGAGACTACAATGAGCAGTTCTTC
TRBD2 | TRBJ2-5 | TRBV7-2 | once | CASSGAGGNKKTQYF | TGTGCCAGCAGCGGAGCGGGAGGTAATAAGAAGACCCAGTACTTC
- | TRBJ2-1 | TRBV6-5 | - | CASSPSLCEQFF | TGTGCCAGCAGTCCGTCCTTGTGTGAGCAGTTCTTC
- | TRBJ1-5 | TRBV2 | - | CASSRQEDQPQHF | TGTGCCAGCAGTCGACAGGAAGATCAGCCCCAGCATTTT
TRBD1 | TRBJ2-7 | TRBV15 | - | CATTSSGTGRYEQYF | TGTGCCACCACGAGCTCCGGGACAGGGCGCTACGAGCAGTACTTC
TRBD1 | TRBJ1-1 | TRBV30 | - | CAWNSGGENTEAFF | TGTGCCTGGAATTCAGGGGGAGAAAACACTGAAGCTTTCTTT
TRBD1 | TRBJ1-2 | TRBV9 | - | CASSADGWTGLVDGYTF | TGTGCCAGCAGCGCCGATGGTTGGACAGGGTTAGTAGATGGCTACACCTTC
TRBD1 | TRBJ1-1 | TRBV9 | - | CASSAWIQGAVFF | TGTGCCAGCAGCGCGTGGATACAGGGGGCGGTTTTCTTT